The rows below give T cell receptor beta chains drawn from one sample of a study of PD-1 blockade in classical Hodgkin lymphoma. Profiled with immunoSEQ multiplex PCR; TCRdb holds only in-frame clones, not every one. The sample lists approximately 51,000 clones; approximately 70% were seen once. The source material was peripheral blood mononuclear cells (PBMCs), sampled before the second cycle of nivolumab. Every receptor here comes from a human donor with classical Hodgkin lymphoma. Each CDR3 is given with its conserved first and last residue. The order of the fields is V gene, clone size, J gene, D gene, CDR3 DNA, CDR3 protein. A D gene is named only where the DNA matches it firmly. Where a row states a size, it is once, few, many or the class of an expanded clone; other rows omit it.

V gene: TRBV2; clone size: large; J gene: TRBJ1-2; D gene: .; CDR3 DNA: TGTGCCAGCAGTGGACAGGCTAACTATGGCTACACCTTC; CDR3 protein: CASSGQANYGYTF
V gene: TRBV11-1; clone size: .; J gene: TRBJ2-7; D gene: TRBD1; CDR3 DNA: TGTGCCAGCAGCCCAAAGACAGGGGTCTACGAGCAGTACTTC; CDR3 protein: CASSPKTGVYEQYF
V gene: TRBV18; clone size: .; J gene: TRBJ2-5; D gene: .; CDR3 DNA: TGTGCCAGCTCACCACTCGGGGAGACCCAGTACTTC; CDR3 protein: CASSPLGETQYF
V gene: TRBV10-3; clone size: .; J gene: TRBJ2-1; D gene: .; CDR3 DNA: TGTGCCATCAGTGTTCTACCCTCCAATGAGCAGTTCTTC; CDR3 protein: CAISVLPSNEQFF
V gene: TRBV19; clone size: .; J gene: TRBJ1-2; D gene: .; CDR3 DNA: TGTGCCAGTAGCACTCAGAGCGGGGGCCTTTATGGCTACACCTTC; CDR3 protein: CASSTQSGGLYGYTF
V gene: TRBV9; clone size: few; J gene: TRBJ1-2; D gene: TRBD1; CDR3 DNA: TGTGCCAGCAGCCCGCGAGGACAGGGGGCTAACTATGGCTACACCTTC; CDR3 protein: CASSPRGQGANYGYTF
V gene: TRBV7-2; clone size: .; J gene: TRBJ1-2; D gene: TRBD1; CDR3 DNA: TGTGCCAGCAGCTTAGTAACAGGGGAGGGCTACACCTTC; CDR3 protein: CASSLVTGEGYTF
V gene: TRBV5-1; clone size: once; J gene: TRBJ1-2; D gene: .; CDR3 DNA: TGCGCCAGCAGGGTTGGGGAGAGGGCTAACTATGGCTACACCTTC; CDR3 protein: CASRVGERANYGYTF
V gene: TRBV13; clone size: .; J gene: TRBJ1-1; D gene: .; CDR3 DNA: TGTGCCAGCAGCCCCTTTGAGCGAGGAGCTTTCTTT; CDR3 protein: CASSPFERGAFF
V gene: TRBV12-5; clone size: .; J gene: TRBJ1-1; D gene: .; CDR3 DNA: TGTGCTAGTGGTTTGTCGGCGTTCACTGAAGCTTTCTTT; CDR3 protein: CASGLSAFTEAFF
V gene: TRBV7-9; clone size: once; J gene: TRBJ2-7; D gene: .; CDR3 DNA: TGTGCCAGCAGCTTATTGCCCGCAGTCGAGCAGTACTTC; CDR3 protein: CASSLLPAVEQYF
V gene: TRBV19; clone size: .; J gene: TRBJ1-2; D gene: TRBD1; CDR3 DNA: TGTGCCAGTAGTATCCAGGGGGCTGTCTATGGCTACACCTTC; CDR3 protein: CASSIQGAVYGYTF
V gene: TRBV19; clone size: .; J gene: TRBJ2-7; D gene: TRBD2; CDR3 DNA: TGTGCCAGTAGTCCTCGGACTAGGACCTACGAGCAGTACTTC; CDR3 protein: CASSPRTRTYEQYF
V gene: TRBV4-1; clone size: .; J gene: TRBJ1-5; D gene: TRBD1; CDR3 DNA: TGCGCCAGCAGCCCGCGGGACAGCTCAGGGCCCCAGCATTTT; CDR3 protein: CASSPRDSSGPQHF
V gene: TRBV9; clone size: .; J gene: TRBJ2-1; D gene: TRBD2; CDR3 DNA: TGTGCCAGCAGCGCGAGACTAGCGGGAGGGAAAGGTGAGCAGTTCTTC; CDR3 protein: CASSARLAGGKGEQFF
V gene: TRBV6-5; clone size: few; J gene: TRBJ2-3; D gene: .; CDR3 DNA: TGTGCCAGCGGGGACCGCACAGATACGCAGTATTTT; CDR3 protein: CASGDRTDTQYF
V gene: TRBV5-1; clone size: .; J gene: TRBJ2-1; D gene: TRBD2; CDR3 DNA: TGCGCCAGCAGCACCGGGACTAGCGGGATCTACAATGAGCAGTTCTTC; CDR3 protein: CASSTGTSGIYNEQFF
V gene: TRBV29-1; clone size: .; J gene: TRBJ2-1; D gene: .; CDR3 DNA: TGCAGCGTTGAGGGAATCCTCCTGGGGTACAATGAGCAGTTCTTC; CDR3 protein: CSVEGILLGYNEQFF
V gene: TRBV7-9; clone size: .; J gene: TRBJ1-5; D gene: .; CDR3 DNA: TGTGCCAGCAGCTTAGAAGGCGGGAATCAGCCCCAGCATTTT; CDR3 protein: CASSLEGGNQPQHF
V gene: TRBV7-9; clone size: .; J gene: TRBJ1-5; D gene: TRBD1; CDR3 DNA: TGTGCCAGCAGCTTAGACAGGGGGTCGGAGCAGCCCCAGCATTTT; CDR3 protein: CASSLDRGSEQPQHF
V gene: TRBV6-5; clone size: .; J gene: TRBJ2-7; D gene: .; CDR3 DNA: TGTGCCAGCAGTTACCCGGGGAGGCAGGGCCACGAGCAGTACTTC; CDR3 protein: CASSYPGRQGHEQYF
V gene: TRBV7-2; clone size: .; J gene: TRBJ1-5; D gene: .; CDR3 DNA: TGTGCCAGCAGCTTAGATCAAAAGCCCCAGCATTTT; CDR3 protein: CASSLDQKPQHF
V gene: TRBV6-1; clone size: .; J gene: TRBJ1-2; D gene: .; CDR3 DNA: TGTGCCAGCAGCAGGACCGATACTAACTATGGCTACACCTTC; CDR3 protein: CASSRTDTNYGYTF
V gene: TRBV10-1; clone size: .; J gene: TRBJ2-1; D gene: .; CDR3 DNA: TGCGCCAGCAGTGAGGTGACTAGCCCTAGGGGGTACAATGAGCAGTTCTTC; CDR3 protein: CASSEVTSPRGYNEQFF
V gene: TRBV30; clone size: once; J gene: TRBJ1-3; D gene: TRBD1; CDR3 DNA: TGTGCCTGGACACAGGGGTGGGGAAACACCATATATTTT; CDR3 protein: CAWTQGWGNTIYF
V gene: TRBV9; clone size: .; J gene: TRBJ2-3; D gene: TRBD2; CDR3 DNA: TGTGCCAGCAGCTCCCGGGGGGTATACACAGATACGCAGTATTTT; CDR3 protein: CASSSRGVYTDTQYF
V gene: TRBV11-3; clone size: .; J gene: TRBJ2-1; D gene: .; CDR3 DNA: TGTGCCAGCAGCTTACCGGGTCATGAGCAGTTCTTC; CDR3 protein: CASSLPGHEQFF
V gene: TRBV6-5; clone size: .; J gene: TRBJ2-1; D gene: TRBD2; CDR3 DNA: TGTGCCAGCAGTTCACTAGCGGGAGATCTCGAGCAGTTCTTC; CDR3 protein: CASSSLAGDLEQFF
V gene: TRBV13; clone size: few; J gene: TRBJ2-4; D gene: .; CDR3 DNA: TGTGCCAGCAGAGAGGCAGGGGGGTCCAAAAACATTCAGTACTTC; CDR3 protein: CASREAGGSKNIQYF
V gene: TRBV19; clone size: .; J gene: TRBJ2-7; D gene: TRBD1; CDR3 DNA: TGTGCCAGTAGTATCAGGGGGGGGACAGGGGTCTACGAGCAGTACTTC; CDR3 protein: CASSIRGGTGVYEQYF
V gene: TRBV28; clone size: .; J gene: TRBJ2-3; D gene: .; CDR3 DNA: TGTGCCAGCAGTTCCCCCATAGTGGAGATTAGCACAGATACGCAGTATTTT; CDR3 protein: CASSSPIVEISTDTQYF
V gene: TRBV6-5; clone size: .; J gene: TRBJ2-2; D gene: .; CDR3 DNA: TGTGCCAGCACTCTCCGGGACACAAACACCGGGGAGCTGTTTTTT; CDR3 protein: CASTLRDTNTGELFF
V gene: TRBV30; clone size: .; J gene: TRBJ2-2; D gene: .; CDR3 DNA: TGTGCCTGGAGCCCACTAGCCGCGAACACCGGGGAGCTGTTTTTT; CDR3 protein: CAWSPLAANTGELFF
V gene: TRBV1; clone size: .; J gene: TRBJ1-2; D gene: .; CDR3 DNA: TGCACCAGCAGACCAGCCTGTTTGCGAAAGACCTATGGCTACACCTTC; CDR3 protein: CTSRPACLRKTYGYTF
V gene: TRBV19; clone size: .; J gene: TRBJ2-3; D gene: .; CDR3 DNA: TGTGCCAGTAGAAGCCGCCCGACTAGCACAGATACGCAGTATTTT; CDR3 protein: CASRSRPTSTDTQYF
V gene: TRBV23-1; clone size: once; J gene: TRBJ1-2; D gene: TRBD1; CDR3 DNA: TGCGCCAGCAGTCAATCGCGGACAGGGGGCTATTATGGCTACACCTTC; CDR3 protein: CASSQSRTGGYYGYTF
V gene: TRBV27; clone size: once; J gene: TRBJ1-5; D gene: .; CDR3 DNA: TGTGCCAGCAGTATAACAGGTGAAGGTCAGCCCCAGCATTTT; CDR3 protein: CASSITGEGQPQHF
V gene: TRBV2; clone size: .; J gene: TRBJ2-3; D gene: .; CDR3 DNA: TGTGCCAGCAGGGAACGACTAGAGAGCACAGATACGCAGTATTTT; CDR3 protein: CASRERLESTDTQYF
V gene: TRBV19; clone size: few; J gene: TRBJ1-6; D gene: TRBD1; CDR3 DNA: TGTGCCAGTAGTACGGGGACAGCTAATTCACCCCTCCACTTT; CDR3 protein: CASSTGTANSPLHF
V gene: TRBV30; clone size: .; J gene: TRBJ2-5; D gene: TRBD2; CDR3 DNA: TGTGCCTGGAGTCCTCTAGCGGGAGGGGAGACCCAGTACTTC; CDR3 protein: CAWSPLAGGETQYF
V gene: TRBV19; clone size: few; J gene: TRBJ1-2; D gene: .; CDR3 DNA: TGTGCCAGTAGTATAGATGGGGAACACTATGGCTACACCTTC; CDR3 protein: CASSIDGEHYGYTF
V gene: TRBV6-1; clone size: .; J gene: TRBJ2-7; D gene: TRBD1; CDR3 DNA: TGTGCCAGCTCCGATGGACAGGGCTGGAACGAGCAGTACTTC; CDR3 protein: CASSDGQGWNEQYF
V gene: TRBV9; clone size: .; J gene: TRBJ1-5; D gene: .; CDR3 DNA: TGTGCCAGCAGCGGAGCCGGGGCCCATCAGCCCCAGCATTTT; CDR3 protein: CASSGAGAHQPQHF
V gene: TRBV19; clone size: .; J gene: TRBJ1-5; D gene: TRBD1; CDR3 DNA: TGTGCCAGTAATACGGGACAGGGGGCTTCTGGCAATCAGCCCCAGCATTTT; CDR3 protein: CASNTGQGASGNQPQHF
V gene: TRBV7-9; clone size: .; J gene: TRBJ1-5; D gene: .; CDR3 DNA: TGTGCCAGCAGCTTAGCAGGGGGGGCCATTAATCAGCCCCAGCATTTT; CDR3 protein: CASSLAGGAINQPQHF
V gene: TRBV16; clone size: .; J gene: TRBJ2-7; D gene: TRBD2; CDR3 DNA: TGTGCCAGCAGCCAATCCCCTAGCGGGTACGAGCAGTACTTC; CDR3 protein: CASSQSPSGYEQYF
V gene: TRBV9; clone size: few; J gene: TRBJ1-2; D gene: .; CDR3 DNA: TGTGCCAGCAGCTCGCGGACGGCGGACTATGGCTACACCTTC; CDR3 protein: CASSSRTADYGYTF
V gene: TRBV7-3; clone size: medium-sized; J gene: TRBJ2-1; D gene: TRBD1; CDR3 DNA: TGTGCCAGCAGCAACGGACAGGGAAGCGAGCAGTTCTTC; CDR3 protein: CASSNGQGSEQFF
V gene: TRBV9; clone size: .; J gene: TRBJ1-1; D gene: .; CDR3 DNA: TGTGCCAGCAGCGTAGGACAGATGAACACTGAAGCTTTCTTT; CDR3 protein: CASSVGQMNTEAFF
V gene: TRBV7-2; clone size: .; J gene: TRBJ2-7; D gene: TRBD2; CDR3 DNA: TGTGCCAGCAGCCCCAAGACTAGCGGGTTGACTTACGAGCAGTACTTC; CDR3 protein: CASSPKTSGLTYEQYF
V gene: TRBV30; clone size: .; J gene: TRBJ2-5; D gene: TRBD2; CDR3 DNA: TGTGCCTGGAGTGCGGGGGGGGGTTACGAGACCCAGTACTTC; CDR3 protein: CAWSAGGGYETQYF
V gene: TRBV19; clone size: once; J gene: TRBJ2-7; D gene: .; CDR3 DNA: TGTGCCAGTAGTTGGGGGATATCCTACGAGCAGTACTTC; CDR3 protein: CASSWGISYEQYF
V gene: TRBV19; clone size: .; J gene: TRBJ1-3; D gene: .; CDR3 DNA: TGTGCCAGTAGTATGGGGGGGACGGCGACTGGAAACACCATATATTTT; CDR3 protein: CASSMGGTATGNTIYF
V gene: TRBV2; clone size: .; J gene: TRBJ1-1; D gene: TRBD1; CDR3 DNA: TGTGCCAGCAGTGTGCGGGGGACAGGGAATCGCGGGTACGACACTGAAGCTTTCTTT; CDR3 protein: CASSVRGTGNRGYDTEAFF
V gene: TRBV15; clone size: once; J gene: TRBJ2-5; D gene: .; CDR3 DNA: TGTGCCACCAGCGACTCTAGCGCCCTGGTAGAGACCCAGTACTTC; CDR3 protein: CATSDSSALVETQYF